This paragraph reports one T cell receptor (beta chain). The antigen is undetermined. Produced via immunoSEQ multiplex PCR; TCRdb's table is partial and in-frame only. The table shows around 100,000 clones, with over 70% occurring only once. The sample is drawn from a study of T cell responses to AZD1222 COVID-19 vaccine. Study-level findings and limits: With dominance at 160-218 and 743-854, vaccine-associated CD4 TCRs spanned spike. The study reported that nearly half of spike-specific TCRs target unmutated variant regions.

In germline, CDR1 is MGHRA, CDR2 YSYEKL. V was pared by 1 base and J by 1 base, with 7 bases of the junction left unmatched. This CDR3 has 16 amino acids. The sample was peripheral blood, taken on day 0 of AZD1222 vaccination. This chain uses TRBV4-1 with TRBJ2-7; 7 bases map to TRBD1. The receptor's source is an adult in good health. CDR3 in amino acids: CASSQARTGPSYEQYF. CDR3 DNA: TGCGCCAGCAGCCAAGCGAGGACAGGTCCTTCCTACGAGCAGTACTTC.